The T cell receptor beta chain under discussion was sequenced for a study of blood T cell repertoires in COVID-19. Germline V lookup: CDR1 SGDLS, CDR2 YYNGEE. The CDR3 is 17 amino acids. The V and J ends lost 3 bases and 4 bases, in that order; junction bases with no gene match: 9. Using immunoSEQ multiplex PCR, the repertoire was profiled, and TCRdb retains in-frame clones only, with some absent. The sample holds 300,000 to 350,000 clones, 75% to 90% seen once. This TCR derives from a man aged 25 to 40 who had recovered from COVID-19. The J gene is TRBJ2-3, the V gene TRBV9; 12 bases map to TRBD1. The sequencing sample was made of PBMCs or T cells enriched from blood (not recorded which). Here the CDR3 DNA reads TGTGCCAGCAGCGCTCTAACCGGGACAGGGGGCGCAGATACGCAGTATTTT. As protein: CASSALTGTGGADTQYF.